This T cell receptor beta chain was documented in a study of T cell repertoires in ileal Crohn's disease. On the study more broadly: Patients had a median 7.9-year disease duration, and about 36% were active smokers. All patients had surgery for stricturing (about 61%) or penetrating (about 39%) disease. Study-wide points: Endoscopic recurrence occurred in every patient whose clonality exceeded 26.8%. Compared with CD4 T cells, sorted CD8 cells carried more expanded clones.

CDR3 length: 15 residues. V lost 10 bases and J 3 bases, leaving 22 bases between the germline ends. CDR1 WSHSY and CDR2 SAAADI come from the germline V gene. Assay: immunoSEQ multiplex PCR; the TCRdb copy retains only in-frame clones and omits some. The sample records more than 3,500 clones, around 83% being singletons. Regarding this clone: As yet, its antigen is unknown.

The chain employs TRBV10-2 and TRBJ2-7, with D possibly being TRBD1 (6 bases). The sequencing input was ileal tissue. This clonotype originated in an adult with Crohn's disease. This chain's CDR3 is CATISPGTPYYEQYF. DNA of the CDR3: TGCGCCACCATATCCCCTGGGACACCCTACTACGAGCAGTACTTC.